This T cell receptor (beta chain) was recorded in a study of technical replicates of blood from a handful of donors. TCRdb keeps only in-frame clones here, not all; method: immunoSEQ multiplex PCR. The sample lists about 44,000 clones; about 96% were seen once. The sample was T cells isolated from PBMCs. The receptor comes from a human donor in good health.

CDR3 protein: CASSGLAGFYEQYF. In nucleotides, the CDR3 is TGTGCCAGCAGTGGACTAGCGGGATTCTACGAGCAGTACTTC. The rearrangement joins TRBV28 to TRBJ2-7, with TRBD2 identical over 12 bases. Per germline, CDR1 MDHEN and CDR2 SYDVKM. The CDR3 is made up of 14 amino acids. J was trimmed by 3 bases and V by 5 bases; bases with no gene match: 2.